These 32 T cell receptor beta chains were all obtained from the same sample, sequenced in a study of T cell responses to AZD1222 COVID-19 vaccine. Generated by immunoSEQ multiplex PCR, the TCRdb table keeps only in-frame clones and is missing some. The sample has about 200,000 clones; around nine tenths are singletons. Material: peripheral blood, obtained on day 0 of AZD1222 vaccination. Every receptor here comes from an adult in good health.

This sequence joins TRBV10-3 and TRBJ1-4; 9 bases are shared with TRBD1. Germline V gives CDR1 ENHRY, CDR2 SYGVKD. The J segment lost 8 bases and the V segment lost 10 bases, leaving 8 bases of the junction unmatched. The CDR3 is made up of 13 amino acids. Here the CDR3 reads CASNRGLGEKLFF. The CDR3 DNA sequence: TGTGCCAGTAACAGGGGGCTCGGAGAAAAACTGTTTTTT.

The gene calls are TRBV3-1 (or the pseudogene TRBV3-2) and TRBJ2-2, with a possible D match to TRBD2 (6 bases). CDR1 is LGHDT and CDR2 is YNNKEL in the germline V gene (reference sequence). Trimming left V 2 bases short and J 6 bases short, with 10 bases between. The CDR3 is made up of 14 amino acids. CDR3 DNA: TGTGCCAGCAGCCAATGGGGGAGGCCCGGGGAGCTGTTTTTT. Its translation is CASSQWGRPGELFF.

J is TRBJ2-6 and V is TRBV5-4, with a tentative D call TRBD2 (5 bases). Trimming left V 4 bases short and J 10 bases short, with 18 bases between. The CDR3 covers 15 residues. The germline gives CDR1 SGHNT, CDR2 YYREEE (reference sequence). CDR3 region: CASSPATRAENVLTF. The CDR3 region has the DNA TGTGCCAGCAGCCCCGCCACTAGGGCAGAAAACGTCCTGACTTTC.

The rearrangement links TRBV4-2 to TRBJ1-2; 8 bases fit TRBD1. The V and J ends lost 0 bases and 4 bases, in that order; junction bases with no gene match: 7. CDR1 is LGHNA, CDR2 YNFKEQ, per germline. This CDR3 has 16 residues. CDR3 in amino acids: CASSQDGYRGFYGYTF. The CDR3 DNA reads TGTGCCAGCAGCCAAGATGGCTACAGGGGGTTCTATGGCTACACCTTC.

This clone was counted only a few times. This chain uses TRBV15 with TRBJ1-6, with D perhaps TRBD1 (6 bases). Germline-derived CDR1 and CDR2 are LNHNV and YYDKDF (reference sequence). V shed 5 bases and J shed 9 bases, with 20 bases lying between them. The CDR3 runs to 16 residues. The CDR3 bases are TGTGCCACCAGCGCCCAAACAGGGATGGGCAGTTCACCCCTCCACTTT. It yields the protein CATSAQTGMGSSPLHF.

This chain links TRBV9 with TRBJ1-6; 8 nucleotides line up with TRBD1. The germline CDR1 and CDR2 sequences are SGDLS and YYNGEE. The CDR3 extends over 14 amino acids. Unmatched junction bases numbered 8, after V lost 5 bases and J lost 10 bases. The CDR3 protein is CASSEDRGGSPLHF. The DNA of the CDR3 is TGTGCCAGCAGTGAAGACAGGGGCGGGTCACCCCTCCACTTT.

The chain is built from TRBV6-1 and TRBJ1-6, with TRBD1 identical over 7 bases. CDR1 is MNHNS, CDR2 SASEGT, per germline. The CDR3 sequence is 15 residues long. V lost 3 bases to trimming and J lost 7 bases; unmatched junction nucleotides: 6. CDR3 in amino acids: CASSDSTGNNSPLHF. In DNA, the CDR3 is TGTGCCAGCAGTGATTCGACAGGGAACAATTCACCCCTCCACTTT.

The rearrangement links TRBV15 to TRBJ2-7, with D tentatively TRBD2 (6 bases). Germline V CDR1 and CDR2: LNHNV, YYDKDF (reference sequence). CDR3 length: 18 amino acids. The V end lost 0 bases, the J end lost 2 bases, and 20 bases lay between the germline ends. DNA of the CDR3: TGTGCCACCAGCAGAGATTTCGGTTCGTGGGGGGTCGCCTACGAGCAGTACTTC. It translates to CATSRDFGSWGVAYEQYF.

This clone appeared a few times. The chain has TRBV9 and TRBJ2-2; possibly TRBD1 for D (6 bases). CDR1 is SGDLS, CDR2 YYNGEE, per germline. Trimming took off 3 bases at V and 3 bases at J, with 9 bases between the two ends. There are 14 residues in the CDR3. CDR3 protein: CASSGAGDTGELFF. The CDR3 nucleotides read TGTGCCAGCAGCGGGGCAGGGGACACCGGGGAGCTGTTTTTT.

The rearrangement links TRBV3-1 (or the pseudogene TRBV3-2) to TRBJ1-1, with a tentative D call TRBD1 (6 bases). Germline CDR1 reads LGHDT; CDR2 reads YNNKEL (reference sequence). CDR3 length: 14 residues. The V and J ends lost 4 bases and 6 bases respectively, with 15 bases between them. CDR3 region: CASSRIGGESEAFF. The CDR3 coding sequence is TGTGCCAGCAGCCGCATAGGGGGGGAGTCTGAAGCTTTCTTT.

The rearrangement joins TRBV5-4 to TRBJ1-3, with a tentative D call TRBD1 (5 bases). Germline V lookup: CDR1 SGHNT, CDR2 YYREEE (reference sequence). Deletions cut 1 base from V and 7 bases from J, with 21 bases between. CDR3 size: 17 residues. In DNA, the CDR3 is TGTGCCAGCAGCTTGATTCCGGGACCGAATAGTCGGAACACCATATATTTT. Protein: CASSLIPGPNSRNTIYF.

The chain has TRBV3-1 (or the pseudogene TRBV3-2) and TRBJ2-7; D unresolved. Germline CDR1 is LGHDT and CDR2 is YNNKEL (reference sequence). Trimming took off 0 bases at V and 2 bases at J, with 11 bases between the two ends. The CDR3 sequence is 15 residues long. The chain's CDR3 is CASSQDTYPTYEQYF. CDR3 nucleotide sequence: TGTGCCAGCAGCCAAGATACCTACCCGACCTACGAGCAGTACTTC.

V and J are TRBV19 and TRBJ2-3, with 9 bases fitting TRBD1. V was pared by 4 bases and J by 2 bases, with 10 bases of the junction left unmatched. CDR3 length: 17 amino acids. The germline V gene has CDR1 LNHDA and CDR2 SQIVND (reference sequence). The CDR3 here is CASSNRPGQGHTDTQYF. As DNA, the CDR3 is TGTGCCAGTAGTAACCGCCCGGGACAGGGACACACAGATACGCAGTATTTT.

The count of this clone is one. This chain uses TRBV5-5 with TRBJ1-1; 7 nucleotides align to TRBD1. The CDR3 extends over 14 amino acids. V was pared by 0 bases and J by 8 bases, with 7 bases of the junction left unmatched. Germline-derived CDR1 and CDR2 are SGHKS and YYEKEE (reference sequence). The CDR3 loop is CASSLATGEVEAFF. The DNA of the CDR3 is TGTGCCAGCAGCTTGGCCACAGGGGAAGTAGAAGCTTTCTTT. The whole variable domain, remainder taken from reference TRBV5-5 and TRBJ1-1, is DAGVTQSPTHLIKTRGQQVTLRCSPISGHKSVSWYQQVLGQGPQFIFQYYEKEERGRGNFPDRFSARQFPNYSSELNVNALLLGDSALYLCASSLATGEVEAFFGQGTRLTVV.

In DNA form, the CDR3 reads TGTGCCAGCAGCTTGAGGACAGGGCCGGGGGAGCAGTACTTC. Translating it yields CASSLRTGPGEQYF. The chain uses TRBV11-1 and TRBJ2-7, with 8 bases that match TRBD1. The CDR3 loop spans 14 amino acids. J was trimmed by 7 bases and V by 3 bases; bases with no gene match: 8. Looked up from germline, CDR1 is SGHAT and CDR2 is FQDESV (reference sequence).

The chain recombines TRBV27 with TRBJ2-1; 7 bases align to TRBD1. The CDR3 is 16 amino acids. Germline values: CDR1 MNHEY, CDR2 SMNVEV (reference sequence). Trimming took 5 bases from V and 8 from J; bases not matched to a gene: 15. The CDR3 region is CASSTPRDSHGDEQFF. In DNA form, the CDR3 reads TGTGCCAGCAGTACTCCGAGGGACAGCCACGGCGATGAGCAGTTCTTC.

Only a few counts were recorded for this clone. This sequence joins TRBV2 and TRBJ2-7; D remains unclear. This CDR3 comprises 14 residues. The germline gives CDR1 SNHLY, CDR2 FYNNEI. V was cut by 4 bases and J by 4 bases, with 14 bases left in between. The CDR3 DNA follows: TGTGCCAGCAGTGTCCAAGGATACCCTTACGAGCAGTACTTC. It specifies CASSVQGYPYEQYF.

The chain combines TRBV9 with TRBJ2-1, with D perhaps being TRBD1 or TRBD2 (5 bases each). The CDR3 totals 14 residues. The V gene lost 3 bases and the J gene lost 9 bases, with 16 bases spanning the gap. In germline, CDR1 is SGDLS, CDR2 YYNGEE. The CDR3 protein is CASSGPRGPGEQFF. The CDR3 bases are TGTGCCAGCAGCGGTCCGAGGGGCCCGGGTGAGCAGTTCTTC.

The table lists this clone with a count of one. The chain links TRBV29-1 to TRBJ2-7; maybe TRBD2 (5 bases). The CDR3 totals 13 residues. CDR1 is SQVTM and CDR2 is ANQGSEA in the germline V gene. V was shortened by 4 bases and J by 2 bases, with 12 bases between the two germline ends. The CDR3 DNA follows: TGCAGCGTTGCGAGGGATGCCACCTACGAGCAGTACTTC. Amino acid sequence: CSVARDATYEQYF.

V gene TRBV3-1 (or the pseudogene TRBV3-2) combines with J gene TRBJ2-7, with 11 nucleotides matching TRBD2. With 4 bases clipped from V and 7 bases from J, the junction kept 21 bases outside the gene matches. This CDR3 is 19 amino acids long. Germline assignment: CDR1 LGHDT and CDR2 YNNKEL (reference sequence). CDR3 protein: CASSPSSLALAGGQEEQYF. The DNA of the CDR3 is TGTGCCAGCAGCCCCTCATCCCTTGCTTTAGCGGGGGGGCAGGAAGAGCAGTACTTC.

For the CDR3, the DNA is TGTGCCAGCAGCCGGCTGGGCGGGGGGACTTACAATGAGCAGTTCTTC. This gives the protein CASSRLGGGTYNEQFF. The V call is TRBV7-9, the J call TRBJ2-1, with 8 bases fitting TRBD2. This CDR3 contains 16 residues. V shed 5 bases and J 4 bases; nucleotides not matched to a gene: 10. CDR1 SEHNR and CDR2 FQNEAQ come from the germline V gene (reference sequence).

The V call is TRBV28, the J call TRBJ1-2, with D unresolved. The CDR3 has 15 residues. V lost 3 bases, J lost 0 bases, and 11 bases lay in between. Germline V CDR1 and CDR2: MDHEN, SYDVKM. The CDR3 loop reads CASSFPSESNYGYTF. CDR3 sequence (DNA): TGTGCCAGCAGTTTCCCTTCAGAATCTAACTATGGCTACACCTTC.

The chain is built from TRBV5-1 and TRBJ1-5, with 7 bases matching TRBD1. The junction had 9 bases not matched to a gene; V was cut back by 4 bases and J by 2 bases. Germline CDR1 reads SGHRS; CDR2 reads YFSETQ. This CDR3 contains 16 residues. The CDR3 spells CASSLGGILGNQPQHF. CDR3 sequence (DNA): TGCGCCAGCAGCCTAGGGGGCATATTAGGCAATCAGCCCCAGCATTTT.

V is TRBV6-8 and J is TRBJ2-7; D gene uncertain. CDR1 is MNHGY, CDR2 SAAAGT, per germline. The CDR3 runs to 16 residues. The V end lost 0 bases, the J end lost 3 bases, and 15 bases lay between the germline ends. DNA of the CDR3: TGTGCCAGCAGTTACTCGAAACCTGACCTAAGCTACGAGCAGTACTTC. It translates to CASSYSKPDLSYEQYF.

The chain recombines TRBV5-1 with TRBJ2-1; the match to TRBD1 covers 9 bases. V gave up 4 bases and J gave up 6 bases; unmatched junction bases: 8. The CDR3 spans 15 residues. The germline V gene encodes CDR1 SGHRS and CDR2 YFSETQ. DNA for the CDR3: TGCGCCAGCAGCCAACAGGGGGCAAGAAGCAATGAGCAGTTCTTC. This sequence encodes CASSQQGARSNEQFF.

J is TRBJ1-5 and V is TRBV2; D not resolved. The CDR3 has 15 amino acids. With 2 bases removed from V and 7 bases from J, the gap between germline ends came to 15 bases. CDR1 is SNHLY and CDR2 is FYNNEI in the germline V gene. In DNA form, the CDR3 reads TGTGCCAGCAGTGAAAAGGGCAGGTTGGGACAGCCCCAGCATTTT. Amino acids: CASSEKGRLGQPQHF.

The CDR3: CASSIPRDSNQPQHF. The CDR3 region has the DNA TGTGCCAGTAGTATCCCCAGAGATAGCAATCAGCCCCAGCATTTT. This rearrangement joins TRBV19 to TRBJ1-5; D gene unclear. Trimming took off 3 bases at V and 0 bases at J, with 9 bases between the two ends. Germline V gene sequence: CDR1 LNHDA, CDR2 SQIVND (reference sequence). This CDR3 has 15 amino acids.

This chain joins TRBV11-2 and TRBJ1-1; TRBD1 matches at 10 bases. Germline CDR1 and CDR2: SGHAT and FQNNGV. The CDR3 extends over 13 amino acids. Unmatched junction bases numbered 4, after V lost 5 bases and J lost 7 bases. The CDR3 loop reads CASSTTGGGEAFF. The CDR3 DNA follows: TGTGCCAGCAGCACGACAGGGGGCGGTGAAGCTTTCTTT.

This clone was picked up a small number of times. The chain combines TRBV11-1 with TRBJ2-7; no definite D call. V lost 2 bases, J lost 2 bases, and 10 bases lay in between. The CDR3 is made up of 14 amino acids. Germline V gene data show CDR1 as SGHAT and CDR2 as FQDESV (reference sequence). The DNA for the CDR3 is TGTGCCAGCAGCTTAAGGTTCAGTACCTACGAGCAGTACTTC. Its protein is CASSLRFSTYEQYF.

V gene TRBV12-3 or TRBV12-4 combines with J gene TRBJ1-3, with 8 positions matching TRBD1. V lost 5 bases to trimming and J lost 11 bases; unmatched junction nucleotides: 5. There are 12 residues in the CDR3. In nucleotides, the CDR3 is TGTGCCAGCAGTCGACGGACAGGGCCCATATATTTT. The encoded protein is CASSRRTGPIYF.

The chain combines TRBV7-9 with TRBJ2-3; D is tentatively TRBD1 or TRBD2 (5 bases each). The germline CDR1 and CDR2 sequences are SEHNR and FQNEAQ (reference sequence). V was cut by 7 bases and J by 6 bases, with 29 bases left in between. The CDR3 has 18 amino acids. The CDR3 region is CASIDGASWGLRGDTQYF. In DNA, the CDR3 is TGTGCCAGCATAGACGGGGCTAGCTGGGGCCTCCGTGGGGATACGCAGTATTTT. The entire variable domain, with the rest obtained from reference TRBV7-9 and TRBJ2-3, is as follows: DTGVSQNPRHKITKRGQNVTFRCDPISEHNRLYWYRQTLGQGPEFLTYFQNEAQLEKSRLLSDRFSAERPKGSFSTLEIQRTEQGDSAMYLCASIDGASWGLRGDTQYFGPGTRLTVL.

The gene calls are TRBV24-1 and TRBJ2-7; TRBD1 matches 7 bases. The CDR3 totals 16 residues. The trim removed 0 bases at V and 4 bases at J, leaving 8 bases unmatched. Germline V gene data show CDR1 as KGHDR and CDR2 as SFDVKD. CDR3 DNA: TGTGCCACCAGTGATTTGTCGGGCCAGGGGGTATACGAGCAGTACTTC. It encodes CATSDLSGQGVYEQYF.